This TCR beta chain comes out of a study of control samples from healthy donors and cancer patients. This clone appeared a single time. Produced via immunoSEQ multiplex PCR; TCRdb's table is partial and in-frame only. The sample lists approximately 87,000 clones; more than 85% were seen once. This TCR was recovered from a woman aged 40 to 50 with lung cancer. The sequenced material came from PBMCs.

In nucleotides, the CDR3 is TGTGCCAGCAGAGGACAGGGGAGGATGGGTTACACCTTC. Translating it yields CASRGQGRMGYTF. The rearrangement uses TRBV7-2 and TRBJ1-2; 9 nucleotides line up with TRBD1. CDR1 and CDR2 (germline): SGHTA, FQGNSA. V trimming: 6 bases; J trimming: 11 bases; junction bases outside the gene matches: 10. The CDR3 has 13 amino acids.